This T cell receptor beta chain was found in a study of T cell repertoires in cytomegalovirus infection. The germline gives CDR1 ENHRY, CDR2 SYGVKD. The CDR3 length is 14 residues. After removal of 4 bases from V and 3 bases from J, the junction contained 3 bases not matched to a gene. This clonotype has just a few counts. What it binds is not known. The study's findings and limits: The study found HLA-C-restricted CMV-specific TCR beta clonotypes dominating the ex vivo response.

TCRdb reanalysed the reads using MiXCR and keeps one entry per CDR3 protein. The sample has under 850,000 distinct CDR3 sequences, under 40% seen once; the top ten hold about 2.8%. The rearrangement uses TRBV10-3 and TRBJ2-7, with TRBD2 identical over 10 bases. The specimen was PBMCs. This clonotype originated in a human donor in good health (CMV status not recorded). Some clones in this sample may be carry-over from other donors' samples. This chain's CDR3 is CAISGLAGDYEQYF. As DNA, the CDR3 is TGTGCCATCAGTGGGCTAGCGGGGGACTACGAGCAGTACTTC.